These 14 T cell receptor beta chains were all obtained from the same sample, sequenced in a study of T-cell memory formation after mild COVID-19. One entry per CDR3 protein results from TCRdb running MiXCR on the 5' RACE reads. The data show roughly 14,000 distinct CDR3 sequences, roughly 21% seen once. The sequencing sample was made of PBMCs or a T cell subset sorted from them (not recorded which). These TCRs come from a man between 18 and 35 years old who had mild COVID-19 (a few samples of this study predate the infection). Cell type and time point are not known.

CDR3 residues: CASSQDGTDFQPQHF. The CDR3 bases are TGTGCCAGCAGTCAGGATGGGACAGATTTTCAGCCCCAGCATTTT. The chain carries TRBV7-9 and TRBJ1-5; TRBD1 aligns across 7 bases. J lost 6 bases, V lost 6 bases, and 11 bases had no gene match. This CDR3 has 15 amino acids. Germline CDR1 and CDR2: SEHNR and FQNEAQ (reference sequence).

The CDR3 here is CASSLDRGLTYEQYV. The CDR3 bases are TGTGCCAGCAGCCTGGACAGGGGGTTAACGTACGAGCAGTACGTC. The chain recombines TRBV7-8 with TRBJ2-7, with 10 bases matching TRBD1. Germline V lookup: CDR1 SGHVS, CDR2 FQNEAQ. The junction had 8 bases not matched to a gene; V was cut back by 5 bases and J by 4 bases. The CDR3 has 15 amino acids.

Worth noting for this clonotype: At one end the junction does not follow the germline gene, possibly because of a read error. This CDR3 is CSARDSGGLGLKTEAFF. Here the CDR3 DNA reads TGCAGTGCTAGAGACTCGGGAGGTTTGGGATTGAAGACTGAAGCTTTCTTT. The J gene is TRBJ1-1, the V gene TRBV20-1; no firm D call. This CDR3 is built from 17 residues. Germline V gene data show CDR1 as DFQATT and CDR2 as SNEGSKA (reference sequence).

This clonotype was counted ten times or more. The chain carries TRBV29-1 and TRBJ2-3; 8 bases are a match to TRBD1. Germline V gene sequence: CDR1 SQVTM, CDR2 ANQGSEA. This CDR3 is 13 amino acids long. V gave up 7 bases and J gave up 2 bases; unmatched junction bases: 5. The CDR3 here is CSDGQGLTDTQYF. CDR3 DNA sequence: TGCAGCGACGGACAGGGCCTCACAGATACGCAGTATTTT.

The CDR3 region has the DNA TGTGCCAGCAGCAGCTCGGGACTCAAAAACATTCAGTACTTC. It specifies CASSSSGLKNIQYF. The rearrangement links TRBV5-4 to TRBJ2-4; TRBD2 might be the D (6 bases). Germline V CDR1 and CDR2: SGHNT, YYREEE (reference sequence). Between the trimmed V and J ends, which lost 4 bases and 3 bases, there was a span of 11 bases. This CDR3 spans 14 amino acids.

This clonotype was seen repeatedly, ten times or more. The rearrangement joins TRBV7-6 to TRBJ2-3; D may correspond to TRBD1 or TRBD2 (7 bases each). Between the trimmed V and J ends, which lost 5 bases and 0 bases, there was a span of 12 bases. CDR1 SGHVS and CDR2 FNYEAQ come from the germline V gene. The CDR3 extends over 15 amino acids. The CDR3 nucleotides read TGTGCCAGCAGCGCAGGGGGAGGGAGCACAGATACGCAGTATTTT. Translating gives CASSAGGGSTDTQYF.

This clonotype was detected many times. The rearrangement uses TRBV28 and TRBJ1-2; tentative D call: TRBD1 (6 bases). The germline CDR1 and CDR2 sequences are MDHEN and SYDVKM. The CDR3 runs 14 residues. The V and J ends lost 4 bases and 7 bases respectively, with 16 bases between them. CDR3 coding DNA: TGTGCCAGCAGTTCGAGGGGGGTATTCGGTGGCTACACCTTC. Residues: CASSSRGVFGGYTF.

This clonotype has at least ten counts. The V gene is TRBV3-1, the J gene TRBJ1-2; D unresolved. The germline CDR1 and CDR2 sequences are LGHDT and YNNKEL (reference sequence). The V gene lost 1 base and the J gene lost 0 bases, with 12 bases spanning the gap. CDR3 length equals 16 residues. The CDR3 reads CASSQVAFKANYGYTF. The CDR3 DNA follows: TGTGCCAGCAGCCAAGTAGCGTTTAAGGCTAACTATGGCTACACCTTC.

This clonotype is classed as medium-sized. This CDR3 is CASSHSGTPDGRELFF. CDR3 coding DNA: TGTGCCAGCAGCCACAGCGGGACCCCCGACGGCCGGGAGCTGTTTTTT. The chain carries TRBV7-6 and TRBJ2-2, with 7 positions matching TRBD2. The J segment lost 9 bases and the V segment lost 5 bases, leaving 15 bases of the junction unmatched. The germline CDR1 and CDR2 sequences are SGHVS and FNYEAQ. The CDR3 contains 16 residues. Full variable domain (rest looked up from reference TRBV7-6 and TRBJ2-2): GAGVSQSPRYKVTKRGQDVALRCDPISGHVSLYWYRQALGQGPEFLTYFNYEAQQDKSGLPNDRFSAERPEGSISTLTIQRTEQRDSAMYRCASSHSGTPDGRELFFGEGSRLTVL.

V and J are TRBV7-2 and TRBJ2-1; 12 bases map to TRBD2. The germline CDR1 and CDR2 sequences are SGHTA and FQGNSA. Trimming at V came to 4 bases and at J to 2 bases, leaving 3 bases not matched to a gene. The CDR3 is 16 residues long. CDR3 nucleotides: TGTGCCAGCAGCTCTAGACTAGCGGGGGCCTACAATGAGCAGTTCTTC. Translated: CASSSRLAGAYNEQFF. The variable domain in full, with the rest retrieved from reference TRBV7-2 and TRBJ2-1, is GAGVSQSPSNKVTEKGKDVELRCDPISGHTALYWYRQSLGQGLEFLIYFQGNSAPDKSGLPSDRFSAERTGGSVSTLTIQRTQQEDSAVYLCASSSRLAGAYNEQFFGPGTRLTVL.

This clonotype was seen repeatedly, ten times or more. This chain uses TRBV7-9 with TRBJ1-1; D is unresolved. V was clipped by 2 bases and J by 6 bases, with 16 bases between them. Looked up from germline, CDR1 is SEHNR and CDR2 is FQNEAQ (reference sequence). The CDR3 extends over 15 amino acids. The CDR3 spells CASSLIGPLGAEAFF. The CDR3 region has the DNA TGTGCCAGCAGCTTAATCGGGCCACTAGGAGCTGAAGCTTTCTTT.

The chain uses TRBV7-6 and TRBJ2-7; TRBD1 matches at 7 bases. In germline, CDR1 is SGHVS, CDR2 FNYEAQ. V was pared by 8 bases and J by 2 bases, with 3 bases of the junction left unmatched. This CDR3 region has 12 residues. CDR3 DNA sequence: TGTGCCAGCGGGACAGCAGCCTACGAGCAGTACTTC. It codes for CASGTAAYEQYF.

This clonotype was detected only a few times. This rearrangement joins TRBV12-3 or TRBV12-4 to TRBJ2-1; 7 bases are shared with TRBD1. V shed 6 bases, J shed 7 bases, and the junction held 6 bases outside the gene matches. There are 13 residues in the CDR3. The CDR3 region has the DNA TGTGCCAGCAGACAGGGGATCGGGAATGAGCAGTTCTTC. Translating it yields CASRQGIGNEQFF.

The CDR3 bases are TGCAGTGCTAGAGGCGGGGGCTTTGCTGAAGCTTTCTTT. It encodes CSARGGGFAEAFF. V is TRBV20-1 and J is TRBJ1-1; D might be TRBD1 (6 bases). V dropped 1 base and J dropped 6 bases, with 12 bases sitting between them. This CDR3 contains 13 residues. The germline gives CDR1 DFQATT, CDR2 SNEGSKA (reference sequence).